Below, 32 T cell receptor beta chains from the same sample are listed, as sequenced in a study of response to subunit inactivated influenza vaccine. TCRdb processed the RT-PCR reads anew with MiXCR; each CDR3 protein has one entry. This sample has 530,000 or so distinct CDR3 sequences, with approximately 14% found just once. This material consisted of PBMCs from blood, taken 11 to 12 days after vaccination. The receptor set was obtained from a man aged 45 to 65 who received an inactivated influenza vaccine.

This chain connects TRBV20-1 to TRBJ2-2, with 8 bases matching TRBD2. The germline V gene encodes CDR1 DFQATT and CDR2 SNEGSKA (reference sequence). V lost 5 bases, J lost 4 bases, and 0 bases stayed unmatched. There are 12 residues in the CDR3. CDR3 coding DNA: TGCAGTGCTCTAGCGGGCACCGGGGAGCTGTTTTTT. Protein: CSALAGTGELFF.

V gene TRBV6-2 or TRBV6-3 combines with J gene TRBJ2-3, with 8 bases lining up with TRBD2. Germline V CDR1 and CDR2: MNHEY, SVGEGT. V dropped 2 bases and J dropped 2; count of bases not matched to a gene: 6. The CDR3 runs 16 residues. DNA of the CDR3: TGTGCCAGCAGTTACATCGCGGGAGGACTCACAGATACGCAGTATTTT. Residues: CASSYIAGGLTDTQYF.

This clonotype was picked up many times. This sequence joins TRBV12-3 or TRBV12-4 and TRBJ2-2; D is possibly TRBD1 or TRBD2 (5 bases each). This CDR3 has 14 amino acids. V shed 3 bases and J shed 1 base, with 6 bases lying between them. CDR3 protein: CASSLGRNTGELFF. The CDR3 DNA reads as TGTGCCAGCAGTTTGGGACGGAACACCGGGGAGCTGTTTTTT.

The sample holds many counts of this clonotype. The V call is TRBV7-6, the J call TRBJ2-1; D may be TRBD1 (5 bases). Germline V CDR1 and CDR2: SGHVS, FNYEAQ. The length of the CDR3 is 14 residues. Between the trimmed V and J ends, which lost 5 bases and 1 base, there was a span of 9 bases. The CDR3 here is CASSGQGSYNEQFF. CDR3 DNA: TGTGCCAGCAGCGGGCAGGGTTCCTACAATGAGCAGTTCTTC.

Notes on this clonotype: One junction end disagrees with the germline gene, perhaps due to a read error. The CDR3 nucleotides read TGTGCCAGTAGTTCGGGCCGCGGGGATTTC. Protein product: CASSSGRGDF. The genes are TRBV19 and TRBJ2-7; tentatively, D is TRBD2 (6 bases). The CDR3 is 10 residues long. CDR1 and CDR2 from the germline V gene are LNHDA and SQIVND (reference sequence).

This rearrangement joins TRBV7-2 to TRBJ2-2; unclear D gene. The germline gives CDR1 SGHTA, CDR2 FQGNSA. The CDR3 is 15 residues long. With 6 bases removed from V and 2 bases from J, the gap between germline ends came to 13 bases. The CDR3 DNA sequence: TGTGCCAGCAGGATGTTTGGAGTTAACACCGGGGAGCTGTTTTTT. Protein: CASRMFGVNTGELFF. The variable domain in full, with the rest retrieved from reference TRBV7-2 and TRBJ2-2, is GAGVSQSPSNKVTEKGKDVELRCDPISGHTALYWYRQSLGQGLEFLIYFQGNSAPDKSGLPSDRFSAERTGGSVSTLTIQRTQQEDSAVYLCASRMFGVNTGELFFGEGSRLTVL.

This clonotype was seen more than once but under ten times. CDR3 in amino acids: CASSRGQGTSYEQYF. CDR3 in DNA: TGCGCCAGCAGCAGAGGACAGGGGACCTCCTACGAGCAGTACTTC. The chain carries TRBV5-1 and TRBJ2-7; the match to TRBD1 covers 9 bases. Losses at the gene ends were 4 bases for V and 0 bases for J; bases not matched to a gene: 5. The CDR3 runs to 15 residues. CDR1 and CDR2 from the germline V gene are SGHRS and YFSETQ. The variable domain in full, completed from reference TRBV5-1 and TRBJ2-7, reads KAGVTQTPRYLIKTRGQQVTLSCSPISGHRSVSWYQQTPGQGLQFLFEYFSETQRNKGNFPGRFSGRQFSNSRSEMNVSTLELGDSALYLCASSRGQGTSYEQYFGPGTRLTVT.

This clonotype was counted only a few times. V gene TRBV20-1 combines with J gene TRBJ2-4; TRBD2 might be the D (5 bases). The germline V and J ends were trimmed by 6 bases and 3 bases, with 15 bases remaining between them. Germline loops: CDR1 DFQATT, CDR2 SNEGSKA (reference sequence). The CDR3 extends over 14 amino acids. The CDR3 loop reads CSARDGELKNIQYF. The CDR3 DNA follows: TGCAGTGCCCGAGACGGGGAACTCAAAAACATTCAGTACTTC.

This clonotype was detected a few times. The chain couples TRBV30 to TRBJ1-2; 7 positions agree with TRBD1. After removal of 5 bases from V and 7 bases from J, the junction contained 7 bases not matched to a gene. Germline lookup yields CDR1 GTSNPN and CDR2 SVGIG (reference sequence). The CDR3 loop spans 12 amino acids. The CDR3 nucleotides are TGTGCCTGGGTCAGAGACAGGGCTGGCTACACCTTC. Protein sequence: CAWVRDRAGYTF.

This clonotype was detected only a few times. The chain joins TRBV11-2 to TRBJ1-4, with D tentatively TRBD1 (6 bases). This CDR3 spans 14 amino acids. V was pared by 0 bases and J by 8 bases, with 10 bases between. CDR1 is SGHAT, CDR2 FQNNGV, per germline. The CDR3 sequence is CASSLDRGDEKLFF. The CDR3, as DNA: TGTGCCAGCAGCTTAGACAGGGGAGACGAAAAACTGTTTTTT.

The chain is built from TRBV28 and TRBJ2-6; D might be TRBD1 (5 bases). V was trimmed by 6 bases and J by 2 bases, leaving 11 bases between them. This CDR3 comprises 15 residues. The germline V gene encodes CDR1 MDHEN and CDR2 SYDVKM. The CDR3 sequence: CASSPPRAGANVLTF. DNA for the CDR3: TGTGCCAGCAGCCCCCCCAGGGCTGGGGCCAACGTCCTGACTTTC.

The chain links TRBV7-2 to TRBJ2-1, with D hard to call. CDR3 length equals 13 residues. The V end lost 4 bases, the J end lost 4 bases, and 8 bases lay between the germline ends. Per germline, CDR1 SGHTA and CDR2 FQGNSA. In DNA, the CDR3 is TGTGCCAGCAGCTCTACACATTACAATGAGCAGTTCTTC. This codes for CASSSTHYNEQFF.

The genes are TRBV18 and TRBJ2-2, with D perhaps TRBD1 (5 bases). The CDR3 is made up of 16 amino acids. CDR1 KGHSH and CDR2 LQKENI come from the germline V gene. The V and J ends lost 1 base and 0 bases respectively, with 9 bases between them. CDR3: CASSPLSGSNTGELFF. The CDR3 nucleotides are TGTGCCAGCTCACCACTTTCAGGGTCGAACACCGGGGAGCTGTTTTTT.

This clonotype showed up many times. V usage is TRBV29-1 and J usage is TRBJ1-2; D is ambiguous. Between the trimmed V and J ends, which lost 4 bases and 8 bases, there was a span of 11 bases. CDR3 size: 11 residues. From germline, CDR1 is SQVTM and CDR2 ANQGSEA. CDR3 sequence reads: CSVGRPSGYTF. The CDR3 DNA reads as TGCAGCGTTGGGAGACCTAGCGGCTACACCTTC.

This clonotype was counted many times. This sequence joins TRBV18 and TRBJ1-1; TRBD1 aligns across 7 bases. CDR1 is KGHSH, CDR2 LQKENI, per germline. The CDR3 is 13 residues long. V lost 3 bases to trimming and J lost 3 bases; unmatched junction nucleotides: 1. Written as DNA, the CDR3 is TGTGCCAGCTCACCCGGACAGGACACTGAAGCTTTCTTT. Translating it yields CASSPGQDTEAFF.

This clonotype was seen at least ten times. The chain has TRBV5-4 and TRBJ2-5, with 13 bases fitting TRBD2. The J segment lost 8 bases and the V segment lost 4 bases, leaving 8 bases of the junction unmatched. CDR1 and CDR2 from the germline V gene are SGHNT and YYREEE (reference sequence). The CDR3 contains 15 residues. CDR3 nucleotides: TGTGCCAGCAGCCCGGGACTAGCGGGGCTTGGAACCCAGTACTTC. It yields the protein CASSPGLAGLGTQYF.

This clonotype was observed many times. The V gene is TRBV29-1, the J gene TRBJ2-1, with D perhaps matching TRBD1 or TRBD2 (5 bases each). The germline V gene has CDR1 SQVTM and CDR2 ANQGSEA. CDR3 length: 14 amino acids. The V end lost 7 bases, the J end lost 0 bases, and 13 bases lay between the germline ends. The CDR3 coding sequence is TGCAGCGCCGGGGACGGAAGCTCCTACAATGAGCAGTTCTTC. Residues: CSAGDGSSYNEQFF.

This clonotype showed up just a few times. The chain has TRBV7-2 and TRBJ1-5, with 7 bases aligning to TRBD1. Germline CDR1 and CDR2: SGHTA and FQGNSA. Germline trimming cut 5 bases from V and 15 bases from J; bases unmatched to any gene: 10. This CDR3 contains 12 residues. CDR3 sequence: CASSPQDRALHF. DNA for the CDR3: TGTGCCAGCAGCCCTCAAGACAGGGCCCTGCATTTT. Full variable domain (rest looked up from reference TRBV7-2 and TRBJ1-5): GAGVSQSPSNKVTEKGKDVELRCDPISGHTALYWYRQSLGQGLEFLIYFQGNSAPDKSGLPSDRFSAERTGGSVSTLTIQRTQQEDSAVYLCASSPQDRALHFGDGTRLSIL.

This clonotype was counted between two and nine times. The chain employs TRBV30 and TRBJ2-5; TRBD2 matches at 11 bases. The CDR3 is 16 amino acids. CDR1 and CDR2 from the germline V gene are GTSNPN and SVGIG (reference sequence). V dropped 0 bases and J dropped 4; count of bases not matched to a gene: 7. DNA for the CDR3: TGTGCCTGGAGTGTACCCCGGACTAGCGGGCGAGAGACCCAGTACTTC. Translating it yields CAWSVPRTSGRETQYF. The full variable domain, its missing parts supplied by reference TRBV30 and TRBJ2-5, is SQTIHQWPATLVQPVGSPLSLECTVEGTSNPNLYWYRQAAGRGLQLLFYSVGIGQISSEVPQNLSASRPQDRQFILSSKKLLLSDSGFYLCAWSVPRTSGRETQYFGPGTRLLVL.

Only a few counts were recorded for this clonotype. This chain links TRBV10-3 with TRBJ2-7; D is perhaps TRBD2 (6 bases). V lost 4 bases to trimming and J lost 3 bases, with 10 bases between them. Per germline, CDR1 ENHRY and CDR2 SYGVKD. This CDR3 has 13 amino acids. Here the CDR3 DNA reads TGTGCCATCAGTGGGCGGGAAGGCTACGAGCAGTACTTC. This gives the protein CAISGREGYEQYF.

This clonotype was seen repeatedly, ten times or more. The chain combines TRBV28 with TRBJ2-5; 8 bases agree with TRBD1. CDR3 size: 14 residues. From germline, CDR1 is MDHEN and CDR2 SYDVKM. With 5 bases clipped from V and 3 bases from J, the junction kept 5 bases outside the gene matches. The CDR3 loop is CASSTRQGKETQYF. The DNA for the CDR3 is TGTGCCAGCAGTACTCGACAGGGGAAAGAGACCCAGTACTTC. The full variable domain, its missing parts supplied by reference TRBV28 and TRBJ2-5, is DVKVTQSSRYLVKRTGEKVFLECVQDMDHENMFWYRQDPGLGLRLIYFSYDVKMKEKGDIPEGYSVSREKKERFSLILESASTNQTSMYLCASSTRQGKETQYFGPGTRLLVL.

This rearrangement joins TRBV7-9 to TRBJ2-5; weak D call: TRBD2 (5 bases). Germline V gene lookup returns CDR1 SEHNR and CDR2 FQNEAQ (reference sequence). The CDR3 extends over 13 amino acids. Trimming removed 3 bases at V and 5 bases at J, with 10 bases between. In DNA form, the CDR3 reads TGTGCCAGCAGCTTCGAGGGTTTCGAGACCCAGTACTTC. This translates into CASSFEGFETQYF.

The chain has TRBV28 and TRBJ2-5, with D tentatively TRBD2 (6 bases). V shed 8 bases and J shed 4 bases, with 17 bases lying between them. The CDR3 extends over 14 amino acids. Germline lookup yields CDR1 MDHEN and CDR2 SYDVKM. This CDR3 is CASVKAGPVETQYF. The DNA for the CDR3 is TGTGCCAGCGTCAAGGCGGGGCCGGTAGAGACCCAGTACTTC.

This clonotype was recorded a few times. The chain carries TRBV10-2 and TRBJ1-2; D not resolved. Trimming left V 8 bases short and J 6 bases short, with 10 bases between. From germline, CDR1 is WSHSY and CDR2 SAAADI. CDR3 size: 11 residues. Here the CDR3 reads CASRHPDGYTF. In DNA, the CDR3 is TGCGCCAGCCGCCACCCAGATGGCTACACCTTC.

This clonotype was observed many times. J is TRBJ2-1 and V is TRBV28; D gene unclear. V lost 3 bases and J lost 7, with 13 bases in between. CDR1 is MDHEN, CDR2 SYDVKM, per germline. CDR3 length: 14 amino acids. CDR3 residues: CASSFPRAGNEQFF. In nucleotides, the CDR3 is TGTGCCAGCAGTTTTCCCCGGGCCGGGAATGAGCAGTTCTTC.

This clonotype was seen a few times. V is TRBV15 and J is TRBJ2-7; 7 nucleotides agree with TRBD2. The V segment lost 0 bases and the J segment 4 bases; nucleotides outside the gene matches: 9. CDR1 and CDR2 (germline): LNHNV, YYDKDF (reference sequence). This CDR3 has 16 amino acids. DNA of the CDR3: TGTGCCACCAGCAGAGATGGCTTAAGCGGGAATTACGAGCAGTACTTC. Translated, it gives CATSRDGLSGNYEQYF.

This clonotype was counted between two and nine times. The chain couples TRBV18 to TRBJ1-4; 9 bases fit TRBD1. The germline V gene encodes CDR1 KGHSH and CDR2 LQKENI. The trim removed 3 bases at V and 4 bases at J, leaving 6 bases unmatched. The CDR3 totals 16 residues. This CDR3 is CASSPDRQGGNEKLFF. The DNA of the CDR3 is TGTGCCAGCTCACCTGATCGACAGGGGGGTAATGAAAAACTGTTTTTT.

This clonotype was counted many times. The gene calls are TRBV29-1 and TRBJ1-6; possibly TRBD1 for D (5 bases). The germline V gene has CDR1 SQVTM and CDR2 ANQGSEA. There are 14 residues in the CDR3. Trimming left V 6 bases short and J 8 bases short, with 17 bases between. The chain's CDR3 is CSVAVGGRDSPLHF. In DNA, the CDR3 is TGCAGCGTCGCCGTCGGTGGCAGGGATTCACCCCTCCACTTT.

This chain joins TRBV12-3 or TRBV12-4 and TRBJ2-2; D unresolved. Trimming cost V 3 bases and J 7 bases, with 3 bases left between them. This CDR3 region has 11 residues. CDR3 nucleotide sequence: TGTGCCAGCAGTTTTAACGGGGAGCTGTTTTTT. It is translated as CASSFNGELFF.

This sequence joins TRBV4-3 and TRBJ2-1; the D gene is possibly TRBD2 (6 bases). CDR3 length equals 16 residues. V lost 0 bases and J lost 6, with 15 bases in between. In germline, CDR1 is LGHNA, CDR2 YSLEER. Written as DNA, the CDR3 is TGCGCCAGCAGCCAAGATCTGGGACTCCAACCCAATGAGCAGTTCTTC. The encoded protein is CASSQDLGLQPNEQFF.

In this sample, this clonotype turned up many times. This rearrangement joins TRBV20-1 to TRBJ2-7, with D uncertain. The CDR3 contains 12 residues. In germline, CDR1 is DFQATT, CDR2 SNEGSKA (reference sequence). Trimming left V 3 bases short and J 1 base short, with 7 bases between. The CDR3 spells CSASDVSYEQYF. The CDR3 nucleotides are TGCAGTGCTAGTGACGTATCCTACGAGCAGTACTTC.

This clonotype was counted a few times. J is TRBJ2-1 and V is TRBV4-2, with 8 bases matching TRBD2. CDR3 length equals 15 residues. V was clipped by 3 bases and J by 2 bases; unmatched bases: 3. Germline CDR1 reads LGHNA; CDR2 reads YNFKEQ. The CDR3 DNA reads TGTGCCAGCAGCCATAGTAGCGGGGCCTACAATGAGCAGTTCTTC. Amino acids: CASSHSSGAYNEQFF.